The 20 T cell receptor beta chains below were found in one sample sequenced in a study of shared clonotypes between healthy human individuals. Assay: immunoSEQ multiplex PCR; the TCRdb copy retains only in-frame clones and omits some. The repertoire has approximately 99,000 clones, 68% of them found once; the top ten carry about 24%. Material for sequencing was memory CD8+ T cells sorted from blood. The sample's subset: CD45RO+ cells pooled with CCR7-negative TemRA cells. These receptors were taken from a woman under 40 in good health.

V and J are TRBV19 and TRBJ1-5; 9 nucleotides line up with TRBD1. Germline assignment: CDR1 LNHDA and CDR2 SQIVND (reference sequence). J lost 4 bases, V lost 7 bases, and 5 bases had no gene match. This CDR3 region has 14 residues. The CDR3: CASKVGTGNQPQHF. The DNA for the CDR3 is TGTGCCAGTAAAGTAGGGACAGGGAATCAGCCCCAGCATTTT.

The chain is built from TRBV4-2 and TRBJ2-5; 10 nucleotides align to TRBD2. The J call may be faulty, since TRBJ2-7 better matches the DNA end. This CDR3 has 16 amino acids. The germline CDR1 and CDR2 sequences are LGHNA and YNFKEQ. The CDR3 nucleotides are TGTGCCAGCAGCCAGGACCATAGCGGGAGGCCAGTCGAGCAGTACTTC. Residues: CASSQDHSGRPVEQYF.

CDR3 DNA: TGTGCCAGCAGCGTGACTCTAGGCTACGAGCAGTACTTC. Its translation is CASSVTLGYEQYF. This chain connects TRBV7-3 to TRBJ2-7; no definite D call. Germline assignment: CDR1 SGHTA and CDR2 FQGTGA. The CDR3 length is 13 residues. The V end was cut by 5 bases, the J end by 3 bases, with 11 bases between. Full variable domain (rest looked up from reference TRBV7-3 and TRBJ2-7): GAGVSQTPSNKVTEKGKYVELRCDPISGHTALYWYRQSLGQGPEFLIYFQGTGAADDSGLPNDRFFAVRPEGSVSTLKIQRTERGDSAVYLCASSVTLGYEQYFGPGTRLTVT.

The rearrangement uses TRBV29-1 and TRBJ2-7, with D tentatively TRBD1 (6 bases). V shed 6 bases and J shed 3 bases, with 15 bases lying between them. CDR1 is SQVTM, CDR2 ANQGSEA, per germline. The CDR3 spans 13 residues. CDR3 in DNA: TGCAGCGTGACAGGTTTCACAAACTACGAGCAGTACTTC. Residues: CSVTGFTNYEQYF.

The rearrangement uses TRBV9 and TRBJ1-2; TRBD1 aligns across 9 bases. V shed 3 bases and J 4 bases; nucleotides not matched to a gene: 7. CDR1 and CDR2 from the germline V gene are SGDLS and YYNGEE. This CDR3 comprises 15 residues. CDR3 in amino acids: CASSGDRVRLYGYTF. The CDR3 region has the DNA TGTGCCAGCAGCGGGGACAGGGTACGGCTCTATGGCTACACCTTC.

CDR3: CASSPPLSYEQFF. DNA for the CDR3: TGTGCCAGCAGTCCTCCCTTGAGCTATGAGCAGTTCTTC. V and J are TRBV28 and TRBJ2-1; D is ambiguous. Germline V gives CDR1 MDHEN, CDR2 SYDVKM. V lost 5 bases and J 8 bases, leaving 13 bases between the germline ends. The CDR3 covers 13 residues.

This sequence joins TRBV4-2 and TRBJ1-4; the match to TRBD1 covers 9 bases. The CDR3 contains 14 residues. Germline V gene lookup returns CDR1 LGHNA and CDR2 YNFKEQ. V lost 5 bases to trimming and J lost 8 bases; unmatched junction nucleotides: 6. CDR3 DNA sequence: TGTGCCAGCAGCGGGGGACAGGGACAAGAAAAACTGTTTTTT. Its protein product is CASSGGQGQEKLFF.

The J gene is TRBJ1-4, the V gene TRBV20-1; maybe TRBD1 (6 bases). The CDR3 totals 9 residues. Looked up from germline, CDR1 is DFQATT and CDR2 is SNEGSKA (reference sequence). The V gene lost 8 bases and the J gene lost 16 bases, with 14 bases spanning the gap. CDR3 amino acids: CSPGGTTFF. CDR3 DNA: TGCAGTCCCGGGGGGACAACGTTTTTT.

V and J are TRBV5-8 and TRBJ2-7, with D unclear. This CDR3 spans 14 amino acids. CDR1 SGHTS and CDR2 YDEGEE come from the germline V gene. V was trimmed by 0 bases and J by 2 bases, leaving 9 bases between them. DNA for the CDR3: TGTGCCAGCAGCTTGGCCGCCAAAGCCTACGAGCAGTACTTC. It encodes CASSLAAKAYEQYF.

This clone was observed a few times. This chain joins TRBV7-9 and TRBJ1-5, with D unclear. Trimming removed 3 bases from V and 6 bases from J, with 9 bases in between. CDR3 length: 13 amino acids. Germline V gives CDR1 SEHNR, CDR2 FQNEAQ (reference sequence). CDR3 sequence: CASSLQLGQPQHF. DNA for the CDR3: TGTGCCAGCAGCTTGCAACTGGGTCAGCCCCAGCATTTT.

The chain links TRBV10-1 to TRBJ2-7; D may be TRBD1 (5 bases). Germline CDR1 and CDR2: WNHNN and SYGVQD (reference sequence). Trimming cost V 3 bases and J 0 bases, with 6 bases left between them. This CDR3 contains 13 residues. The CDR3 sequence is CASSEDSSYEQYF. The CDR3 DNA reads TGCGCCAGCAGTGAAGACAGCTCCTACGAGCAGTACTTC.

The rearrangement joins TRBV6-6 to TRBJ2-1; 10 bases match TRBD1. The CDR3 has 15 amino acids. Trimming cost V 6 bases and J 7 bases; bases outside gene matches: 9. Germline V gene lookup returns CDR1 MNHNY and CDR2 SVGAGI (reference sequence). The CDR3 sequence: CASSFGTGEGNEQFF. The CDR3 DNA reads as TGTGCCAGCAGCTTCGGGACAGGGGAGGGGAATGAGCAGTTCTTC.

The chain joins TRBV7-2 to TRBJ1-5; 9 positions match TRBD1. The CDR3 contains 13 residues. Germline-derived CDR1 and CDR2 are SGHTA and FQGNSA. The V segment lost 6 bases and the J segment 6 bases; nucleotides outside the gene matches: 3. CDR3 DNA sequence: TGTGCCAGCAGGGACAGGGGAGGTCAGCCCCAGCATTTT. It translates to CASRDRGGQPQHF.

The V and J genes are TRBV7-9 and TRBJ1-2; TRBD1 is a possible D gene (5 bases). CDR1 and CDR2 (germline): SEHNR, FQNEAQ (reference sequence). The CDR3 is made up of 16 amino acids. The germline V and J ends were trimmed by 1 base and 2 bases, with 14 bases remaining between them. CDR3 sequence reads: CASSLGSGSLNYGYTF. The CDR3 bases are TGTGCCAGCAGCTTAGGGTCAGGGTCCCTCAACTATGGCTACACCTTC. Full variable domain (outside the CDR3, taken from reference TRBV7-9 and TRBJ1-2): DTGVSQNPRHKITKRGQNVTFRCDPISEHNRLYWYRQTLGQGPEFLTYFQNEAQLEKSRLLSDRFSAERPKGSFSTLEIQRTEQGDSAMYLCASSLGSGSLNYGYTFGSGTRLTVV.

The chain combines TRBV19 with TRBJ2-5; D gene uncertain. The last part of the DNA fits TRBJ2-7 better; the J call may be wrong. The germline V gene encodes CDR1 LNHDA and CDR2 SQIVND (reference sequence). The CDR3 runs 13 residues. CDR3: CASSQTPSYEQYF. Here the CDR3 DNA reads TGTGCCAGTAGCCAGACACCGTCCTACGAGCAGTACTTC.

This clone was picked up one time. The chain uses TRBV19 and TRBJ1-3, with a weak D call TRBD1 (6 bases). Trimming shortened V by 8 bases and J by 4 bases, and 24 bases separated the two germline ends. This CDR3 is built from 17 residues. CDR1 LNHDA and CDR2 SQIVND come from the germline V gene (reference sequence). The CDR3 is CASERQTNRAGGNTIYF. In DNA, the CDR3 is TGTGCCAGTGAACGCCAAACCAACAGGGCCGGGGGAAACACCATATATTTT.

This clone was seen more than once but under ten times. The chain links TRBV28 to TRBJ2-5, with D perhaps given as TRBD1 or TRBD2 (5 bases each). The J call could be wrong; TRBJ2-7 is a better fit for the DNA end. Germline V gives CDR1 MDHEN, CDR2 SYDVKM. The CDR3 covers 12 residues. CDR3 DNA: TGTGCCAGCAGTTTACCGGGGCCCGAGCAGTACTTC. Translating gives CASSLPGPEQYF.

This chain uses TRBV6-5 with TRBJ1-5; 7 nucleotides align to TRBD1. CDR1 and CDR2 from the germline V gene are MNHEY and SVGAGI. The CDR3 consists of 14 residues. Trimming took 4 bases from V and 4 from J; bases not matched to a gene: 4. DNA for the CDR3: TGTGCCAGCAGTTTGGACAGGTCAAATCAGCCCCAGCATTTT. Its protein product is CASSLDRSNQPQHF.

The V and J genes are TRBV25-1 and TRBJ2-5, with D perhaps TRBD2 (5 bases). Trimming shortened V by 5 bases and J by 5 bases, and 12 bases separated the two germline ends. CDR3 length equals 13 residues. Germline lookup yields CDR1 MGHDK and CDR2 SYGVNS. As DNA, the CDR3 is TGTGCCAGCAGTTTGGGAGAGATGGAGACCCAGTACTTC. Translated: CASSLGEMETQYF.

This clone came up a few times. This CDR3 is CASSIEGGIGVPQHF. CDR3 sequence (DNA): TGTGCCAGTAGTATAGAGGGAGGGATCGGGGTGCCCCAGCATTTT. The rearrangement links TRBV19 to TRBJ1-5; no firm D call. The length of the CDR3 is 15 residues. Germline V gene data show CDR1 as LNHDA and CDR2 as SQIVND (reference sequence). V lost 0 bases, J lost 9 bases, and 15 bases lay in between.